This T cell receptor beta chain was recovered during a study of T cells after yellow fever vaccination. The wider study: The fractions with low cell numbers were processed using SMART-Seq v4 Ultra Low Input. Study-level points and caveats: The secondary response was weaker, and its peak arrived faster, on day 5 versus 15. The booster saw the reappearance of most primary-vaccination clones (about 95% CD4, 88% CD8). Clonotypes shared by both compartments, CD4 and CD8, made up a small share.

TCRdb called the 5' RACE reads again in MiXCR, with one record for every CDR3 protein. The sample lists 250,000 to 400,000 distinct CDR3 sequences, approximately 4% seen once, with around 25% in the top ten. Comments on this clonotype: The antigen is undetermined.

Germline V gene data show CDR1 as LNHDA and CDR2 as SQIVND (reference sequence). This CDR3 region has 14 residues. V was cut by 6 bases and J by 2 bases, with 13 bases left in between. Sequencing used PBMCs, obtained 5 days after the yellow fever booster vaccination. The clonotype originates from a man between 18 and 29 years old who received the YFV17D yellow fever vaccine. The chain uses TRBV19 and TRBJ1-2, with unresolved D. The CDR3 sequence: CASRNAARNYGYTF. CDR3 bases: TGTGCCAGTAGGAACGCAGCAAGAAACTATGGCTACACCTTC.